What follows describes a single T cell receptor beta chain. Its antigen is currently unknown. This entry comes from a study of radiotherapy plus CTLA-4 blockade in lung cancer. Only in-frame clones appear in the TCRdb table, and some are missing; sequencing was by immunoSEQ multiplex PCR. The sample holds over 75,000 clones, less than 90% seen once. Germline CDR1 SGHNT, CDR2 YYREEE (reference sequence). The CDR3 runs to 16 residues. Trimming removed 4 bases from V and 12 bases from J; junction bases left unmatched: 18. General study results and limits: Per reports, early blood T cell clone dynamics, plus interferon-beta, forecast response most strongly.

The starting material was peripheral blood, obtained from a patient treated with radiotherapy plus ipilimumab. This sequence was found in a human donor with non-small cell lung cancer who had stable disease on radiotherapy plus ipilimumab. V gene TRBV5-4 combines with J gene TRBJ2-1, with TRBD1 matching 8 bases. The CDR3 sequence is CASSPQPGQVDSAQFF. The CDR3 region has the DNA TGTGCCAGCAGCCCGCAACCGGGACAGGTTGATAGCGCGCAGTTCTTC.